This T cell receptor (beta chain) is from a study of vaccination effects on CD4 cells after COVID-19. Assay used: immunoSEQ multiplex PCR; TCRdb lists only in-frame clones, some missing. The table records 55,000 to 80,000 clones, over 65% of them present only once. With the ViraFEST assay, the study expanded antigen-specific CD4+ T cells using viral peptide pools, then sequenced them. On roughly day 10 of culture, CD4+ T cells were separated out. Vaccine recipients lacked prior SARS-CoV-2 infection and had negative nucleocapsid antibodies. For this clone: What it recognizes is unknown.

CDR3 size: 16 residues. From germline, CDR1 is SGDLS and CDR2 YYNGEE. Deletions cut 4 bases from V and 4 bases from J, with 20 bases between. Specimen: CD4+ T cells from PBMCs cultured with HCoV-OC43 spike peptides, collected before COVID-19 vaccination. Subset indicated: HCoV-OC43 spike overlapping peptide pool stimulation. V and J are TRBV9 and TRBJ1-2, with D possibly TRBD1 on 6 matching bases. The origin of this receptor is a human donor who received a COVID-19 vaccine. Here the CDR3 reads CASSPRGGAGFYGYTF. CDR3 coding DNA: TGTGCCAGCAGCCCAAGAGGGGGGGCAGGTTTCTATGGCTACACCTTC.